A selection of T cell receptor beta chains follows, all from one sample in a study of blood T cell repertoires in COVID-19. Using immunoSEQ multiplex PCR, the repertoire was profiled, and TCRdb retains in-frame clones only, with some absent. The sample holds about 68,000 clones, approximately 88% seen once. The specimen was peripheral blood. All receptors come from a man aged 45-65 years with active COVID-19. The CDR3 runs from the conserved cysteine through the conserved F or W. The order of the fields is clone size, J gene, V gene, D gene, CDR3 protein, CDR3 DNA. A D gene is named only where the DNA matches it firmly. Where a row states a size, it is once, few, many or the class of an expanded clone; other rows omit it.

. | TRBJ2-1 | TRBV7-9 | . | CASSSSFYRVWFF | TGTGCCAGCAGCTCATCGTTTTACCGGGTTTGGTTCTTC
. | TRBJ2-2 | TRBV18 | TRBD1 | CASSPQGAPGELFF | TGTGCCAGCTCACCACAGGGGGCGCCCGGGGAGCTGTTTTTT
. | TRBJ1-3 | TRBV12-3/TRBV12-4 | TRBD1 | CASSLIETGVYF | TGTGCCAGCAGTTTAATAGAGACAGGGGTATATTTT
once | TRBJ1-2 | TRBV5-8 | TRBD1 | CASSDRDRDGYTF | TGTGCCAGCAGCGACCGGGACAGGGATGGCTACACCTTC
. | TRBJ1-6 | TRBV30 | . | CASRGSSYNSPLHF | TGTGCCAGTAGGGGGAGCTCCTATAATTCACCCCTCCACTTT
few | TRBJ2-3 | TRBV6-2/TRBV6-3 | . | CASSYQGMVYTDTQYF | TGTGCCAGCAGTTACCAGGGGATGGTATACACAGATACGCAGTATTTT
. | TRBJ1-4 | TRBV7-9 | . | CASSLGRGLGTNEKLFF | TGTGCCAGCAGCTTAGGAAGGGGACTCGGAACTAATGAAAAACTGTTTTTT
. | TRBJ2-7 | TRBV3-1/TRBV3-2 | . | CASSVVAYEQYF | TGTGCCAGCAGCGTAGTGGCCTACGAGCAGTACTTC
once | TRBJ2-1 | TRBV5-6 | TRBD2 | CASSWGVAGLSYNEQFF | TGTGCCAGCAGCTGGGGCGTAGCGGGCCTCTCCTACAATGAGCAGTTCTTC
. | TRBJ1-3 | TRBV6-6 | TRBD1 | CASSRSQGALGENTIYF | TGTGCCAGCAGTCGGTCACAGGGGGCACTAGGGGAAAACACCATATATTTT
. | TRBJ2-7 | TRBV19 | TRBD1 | CASWGQGNEQYF | TGTGCCAGTTGGGGACAGGGCAACGAGCAGTACTTC
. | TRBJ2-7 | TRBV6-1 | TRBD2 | CASSELAGVYEQYF | TGTGCCAGCAGTGAACTAGCGGGAGTATACGAGCAGTACTTC
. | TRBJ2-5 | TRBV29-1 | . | CSVLGGFQETQYF | TGCAGCGTCCTTGGCGGTTTCCAAGAGACCCAGTACTTC
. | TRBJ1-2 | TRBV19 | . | CASSHRDTPRSYTF | TGTGCCAGTAGCCACCGGGACACCCCTCGAAGCTACACCTTC
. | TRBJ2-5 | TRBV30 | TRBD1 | CAWSLTAGTGIETQYF | TGTGCCTGGAGCCTCACCGCCGGGACAGGGATAGAGACCCAGTACTTC
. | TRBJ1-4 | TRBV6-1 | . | CASSEVSGKDEKLFF | TGTGCCAGCAGTGAAGTGTCCGGGAAGGATGAAAAACTGTTTTTT
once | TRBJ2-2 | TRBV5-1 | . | CASSPHHRNTGELFF | TGCGCCAGCAGCCCTCATCACAGGAACACCGGGGAGCTGTTTTTT
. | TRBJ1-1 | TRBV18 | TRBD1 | CASSPTGGTEAFF | TGTGCCAGCTCGCCTACAGGGGGCACTGAAGCTTTCTTT
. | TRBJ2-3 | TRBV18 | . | CATNLGTVKDTQYF | TGTGCCACCAACCTCGGGACTGTTAAAGATACGCAGTATTTT
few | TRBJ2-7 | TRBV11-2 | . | CASSSLVGGSYEQYF | TGTGCCAGCAGCTCCCTGGTGGGAGGCTCCTACGAGCAGTACTTC
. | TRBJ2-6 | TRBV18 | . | CASSPPRSGANVLTF | TGTGCCAGCTCACCACCTCGCTCTGGGGCCAACGTCCTGACTTTC
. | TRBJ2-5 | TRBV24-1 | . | CATSGARGETQYF | TGTGCCACCAGCGGTGCCCGGGGAGAGACCCAGTACTTC
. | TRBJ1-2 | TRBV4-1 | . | CASSQEGTWNYGYTF | TGCGCCAGCAGCCAGGAGGGGACTTGGAACTATGGCTACACCTTC
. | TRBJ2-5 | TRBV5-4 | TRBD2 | CASSSALAAQETQYF | TGTGCCAGCAGCTCAGCGCTAGCGGCTCAAGAGACCCAGTACTTC
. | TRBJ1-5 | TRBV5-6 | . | CASSSGHRSNQPQHF | TGTGCCAGCAGCTCCGGACATCGGAGCAATCAGCCCCAGCATTTT
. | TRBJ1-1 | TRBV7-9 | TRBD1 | CASSLGMTGQNTEAFF | TGTGCCAGCAGCTTAGGCATGACAGGGCAAAACACTGAAGCTTTCTTT
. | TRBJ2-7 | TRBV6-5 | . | CASSYSPQDKPYEQYF | TGTGCCAGCAGTTACTCCCCACAGGATAAACCCTACGAGCAGTACTTC
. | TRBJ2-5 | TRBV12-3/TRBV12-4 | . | CASSLGETQYF | TGTGCCAGCAGCCTCGGAGAGACCCAGTACTTC
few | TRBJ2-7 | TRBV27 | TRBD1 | CASSLSGTGAYEQYF | TGTGCCAGCAGTCTATCCGGGACAGGGGCGTACGAGCAGTACTTC
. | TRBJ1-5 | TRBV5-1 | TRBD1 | CASSSTGGEQPQHF | TGCGCCAGCAGCTCTACAGGGGGGGAACAGCCCCAGCATTTT
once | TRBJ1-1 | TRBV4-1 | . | CASSQPGGATEAFF | TGCGCCAGCAGCCAGCCGGGGGGGGCTACTGAAGCTTTCTTT
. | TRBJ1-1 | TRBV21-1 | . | CASSSFKMNTEAFF | TGTGCCAGCAGCTCATTCAAAATGAACACTGAAGCTTTCTTT